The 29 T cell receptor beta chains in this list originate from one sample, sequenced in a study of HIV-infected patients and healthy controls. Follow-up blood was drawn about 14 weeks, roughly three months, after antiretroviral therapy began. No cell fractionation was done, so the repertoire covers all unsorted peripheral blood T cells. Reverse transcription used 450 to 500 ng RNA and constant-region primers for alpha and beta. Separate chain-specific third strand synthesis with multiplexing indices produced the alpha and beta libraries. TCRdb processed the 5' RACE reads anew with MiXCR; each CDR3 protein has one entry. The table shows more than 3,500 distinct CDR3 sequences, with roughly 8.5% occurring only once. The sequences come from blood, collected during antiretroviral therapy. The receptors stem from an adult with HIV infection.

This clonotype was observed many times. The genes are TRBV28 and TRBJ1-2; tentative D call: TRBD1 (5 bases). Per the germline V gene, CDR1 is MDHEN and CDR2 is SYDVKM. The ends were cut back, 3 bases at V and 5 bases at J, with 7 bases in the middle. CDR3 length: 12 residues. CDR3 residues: CASSFDRYGYTF. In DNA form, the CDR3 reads TGTGCCAGCAGTTTCGACAGATATGGCTACACCTTC.

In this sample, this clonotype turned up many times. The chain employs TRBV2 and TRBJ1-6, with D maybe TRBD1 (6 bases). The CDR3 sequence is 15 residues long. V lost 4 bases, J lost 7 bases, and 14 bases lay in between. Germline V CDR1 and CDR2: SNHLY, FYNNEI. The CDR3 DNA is TGTGCCAGCAGTGGAGGGGCAGGGGCAAATTCACCCCTCCACTTT. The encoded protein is CASSGGAGANSPLHF.

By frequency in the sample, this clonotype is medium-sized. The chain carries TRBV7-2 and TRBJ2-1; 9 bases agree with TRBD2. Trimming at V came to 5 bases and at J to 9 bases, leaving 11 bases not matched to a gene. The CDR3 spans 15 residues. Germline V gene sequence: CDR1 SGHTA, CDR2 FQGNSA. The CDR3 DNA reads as TGTGCCAGCAGCCCCTCCCGCGGGGGGGCTGTTGAGCAGTTCTTC. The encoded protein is CASSPSRGGAVEQFF.

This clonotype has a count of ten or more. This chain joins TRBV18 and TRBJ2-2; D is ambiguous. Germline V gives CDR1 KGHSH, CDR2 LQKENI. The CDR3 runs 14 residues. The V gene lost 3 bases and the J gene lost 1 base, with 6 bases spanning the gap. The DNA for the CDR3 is TGTGCCAGCTCACCCATGGGGAACACCGGGGAGCTGTTTTTT. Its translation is CASSPMGNTGELFF.

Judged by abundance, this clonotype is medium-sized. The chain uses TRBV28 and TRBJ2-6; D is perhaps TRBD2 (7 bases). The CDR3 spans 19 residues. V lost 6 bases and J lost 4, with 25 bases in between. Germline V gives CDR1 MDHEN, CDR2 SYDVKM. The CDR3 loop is CASSPLGASGEVGANVLTF. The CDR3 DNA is TGTGCCAGCAGCCCCTTGGGGGCTAGCGGTGAAGTCGGGGCCAACGTCCTGACTTTC.

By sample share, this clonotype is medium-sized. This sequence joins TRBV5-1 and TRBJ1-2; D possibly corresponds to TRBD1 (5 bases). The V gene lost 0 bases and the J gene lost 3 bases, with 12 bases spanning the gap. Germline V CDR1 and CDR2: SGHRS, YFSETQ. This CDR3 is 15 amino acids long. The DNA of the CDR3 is TGCGCCAGCAGCTTGGCCCCAGGGATGGACTATGGCTACACCTTC. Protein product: CASSLAPGMDYGYTF. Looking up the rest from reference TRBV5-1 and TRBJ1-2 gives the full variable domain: KAGVTQTPRYLIKTRGQQVTLSCSPISGHRSVSWYQQTPGQGLQFLFEYFSETQRNKGNFPGRFSGRQFSNSRSEMNVSTLELGDSALYLCASSLAPGMDYGYTFGSGTRLTVV.

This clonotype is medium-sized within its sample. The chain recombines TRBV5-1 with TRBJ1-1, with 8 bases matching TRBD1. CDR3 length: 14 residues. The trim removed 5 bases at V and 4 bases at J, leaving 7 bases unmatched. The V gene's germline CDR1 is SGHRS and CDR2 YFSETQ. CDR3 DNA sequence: TGCGCCAGCAGGGGAGCAGGGGGCCGCACTGAAGCTTTCTTT. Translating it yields CASRGAGGRTEAFF.

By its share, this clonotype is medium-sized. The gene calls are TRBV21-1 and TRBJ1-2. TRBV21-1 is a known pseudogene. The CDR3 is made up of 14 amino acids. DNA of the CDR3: TGTGCCAGCAGCTTAGCTACGGTTAACTATGGCTACACCTTC. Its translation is CASSLATVNYGYTF.

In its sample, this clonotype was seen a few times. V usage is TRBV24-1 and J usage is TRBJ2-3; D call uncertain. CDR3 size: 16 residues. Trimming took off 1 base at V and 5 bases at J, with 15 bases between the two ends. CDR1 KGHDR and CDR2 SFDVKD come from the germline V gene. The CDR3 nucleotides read TGTGCCACCAGTGATTTTGCGTCCGCGTCTAGAGATACGCAGTATTTT. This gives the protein CATSDFASASRDTQYF.

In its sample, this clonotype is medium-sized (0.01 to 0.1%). The CDR3 DNA reads as TGTGCCAGCAGCTCGACCTACGAGCAGTACGTC. This encodes CASSSTYEQYV. The chain links TRBV7-8 to TRBJ2-7; D is ambiguous. CDR3 length: 11 amino acids. V was shortened by 4 bases and J by 2 bases, with 3 bases between the two germline ends. From germline, CDR1 is SGHVS and CDR2 FQNEAQ.

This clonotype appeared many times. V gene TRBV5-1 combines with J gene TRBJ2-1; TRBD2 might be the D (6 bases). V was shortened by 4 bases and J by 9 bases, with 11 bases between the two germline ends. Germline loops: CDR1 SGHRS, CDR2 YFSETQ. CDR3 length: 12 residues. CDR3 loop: CASSRGTFEQFF. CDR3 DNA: TGCGCCAGCAGCCGCGGGACTTTTGAGCAGTTCTTC.

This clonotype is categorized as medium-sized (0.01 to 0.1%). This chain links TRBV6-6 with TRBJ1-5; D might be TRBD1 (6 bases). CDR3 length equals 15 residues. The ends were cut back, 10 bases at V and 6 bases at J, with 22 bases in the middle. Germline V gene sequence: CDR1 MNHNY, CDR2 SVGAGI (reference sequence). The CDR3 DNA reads TGTGCCATCAATCAGTGGGACATTGATGGTCAGCCCCAGCATTTT. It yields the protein CAINQWDIDGQPQHF.

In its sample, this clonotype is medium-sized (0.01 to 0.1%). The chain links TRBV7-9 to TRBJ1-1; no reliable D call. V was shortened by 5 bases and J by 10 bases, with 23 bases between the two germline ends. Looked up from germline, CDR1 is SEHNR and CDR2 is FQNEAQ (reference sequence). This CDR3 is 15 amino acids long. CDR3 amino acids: CASSPTSTLRTGAFF. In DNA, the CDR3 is TGTGCCAGCAGCCCGACGTCTACCCTGCGTACGGGAGCTTTCTTT. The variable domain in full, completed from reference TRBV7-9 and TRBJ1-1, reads DTGVSQNPRHKITKRGQNVTFRCDPISEHNRLYWYRQTLGQGPEFLTYFQNEAQLEKSRLLSDRFSAERPKGSFSTLEIQRTEQGDSAMYLCASSPTSTLRTGAFFGQGTRLTVV.

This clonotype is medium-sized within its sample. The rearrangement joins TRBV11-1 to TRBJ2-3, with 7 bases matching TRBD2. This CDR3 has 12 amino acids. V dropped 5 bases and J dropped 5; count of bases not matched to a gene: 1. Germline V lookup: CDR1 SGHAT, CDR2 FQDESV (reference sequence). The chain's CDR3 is CASSPGGDTQYF. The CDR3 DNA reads TGTGCCAGCAGCCCGGGGGGAGATACGCAGTATTTT.

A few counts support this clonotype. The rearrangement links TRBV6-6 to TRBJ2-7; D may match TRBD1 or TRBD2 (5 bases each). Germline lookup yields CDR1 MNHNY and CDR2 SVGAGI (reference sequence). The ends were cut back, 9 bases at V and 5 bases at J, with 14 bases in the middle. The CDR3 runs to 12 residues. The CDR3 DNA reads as TGTGCCAGTCGACTCGGGACCAACGAGCAGTACTTC. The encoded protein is CASRLGTNEQYF.

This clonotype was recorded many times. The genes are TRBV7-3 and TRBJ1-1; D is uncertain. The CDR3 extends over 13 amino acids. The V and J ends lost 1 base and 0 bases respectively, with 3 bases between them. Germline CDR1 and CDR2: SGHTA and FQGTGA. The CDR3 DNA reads TGTGCCAGCAGCTTAAGGATGAACACTGAAGCTTTCTTT. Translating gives CASSLRMNTEAFF.

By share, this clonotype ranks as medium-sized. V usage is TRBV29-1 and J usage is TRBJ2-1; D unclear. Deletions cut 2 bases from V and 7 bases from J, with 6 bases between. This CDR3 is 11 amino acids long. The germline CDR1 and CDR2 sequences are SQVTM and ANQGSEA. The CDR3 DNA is TGCAGCGTTGAATTTGAGAATGAGCAGTTCTTC. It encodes CSVEFENEQFF.

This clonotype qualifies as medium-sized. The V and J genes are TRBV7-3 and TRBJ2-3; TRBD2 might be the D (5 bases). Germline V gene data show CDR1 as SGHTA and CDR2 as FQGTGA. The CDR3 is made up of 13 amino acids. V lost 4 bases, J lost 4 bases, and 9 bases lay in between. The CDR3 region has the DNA TGTGCCAGCAGCTCCGGAGGCGCAGATACGCAGTATTTT. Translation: CASSSGGADTQYF.

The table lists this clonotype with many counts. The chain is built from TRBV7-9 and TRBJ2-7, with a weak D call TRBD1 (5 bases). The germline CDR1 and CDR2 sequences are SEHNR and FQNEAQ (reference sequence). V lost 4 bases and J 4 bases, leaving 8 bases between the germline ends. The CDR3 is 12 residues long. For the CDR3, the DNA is TGTGCCAGCAGCTCCCGGACATACGAGCAGTACTTC. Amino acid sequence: CASSSRTYEQYF.

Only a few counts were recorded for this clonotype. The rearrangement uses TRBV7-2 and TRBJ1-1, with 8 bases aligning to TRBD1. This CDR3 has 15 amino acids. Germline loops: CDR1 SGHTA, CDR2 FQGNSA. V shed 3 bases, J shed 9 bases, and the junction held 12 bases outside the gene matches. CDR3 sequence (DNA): TGTGCCAGCAGCTTTCAGACAGGGGTTCCGTCTCAAGCTTTCTTT. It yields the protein CASSFQTGVPSQAFF.

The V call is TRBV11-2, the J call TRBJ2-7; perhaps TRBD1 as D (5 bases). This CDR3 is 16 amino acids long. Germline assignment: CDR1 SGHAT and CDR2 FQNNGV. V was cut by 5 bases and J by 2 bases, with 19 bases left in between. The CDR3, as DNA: TGTGCCAGCAGCCTCCTTAGACAGCAGGGCCCCTACGAGCAGTACGTC. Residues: CASSLLRQQGPYEQYV.

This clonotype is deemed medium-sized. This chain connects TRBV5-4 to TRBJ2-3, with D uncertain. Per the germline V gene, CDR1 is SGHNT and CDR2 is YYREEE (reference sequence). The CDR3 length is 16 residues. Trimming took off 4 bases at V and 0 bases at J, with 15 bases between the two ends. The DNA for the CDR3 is TGTGCCAGCAGCCTTCTCAAGGGCCTTAGCACAGATACGCAGTATTTT. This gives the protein CASSLLKGLSTDTQYF.

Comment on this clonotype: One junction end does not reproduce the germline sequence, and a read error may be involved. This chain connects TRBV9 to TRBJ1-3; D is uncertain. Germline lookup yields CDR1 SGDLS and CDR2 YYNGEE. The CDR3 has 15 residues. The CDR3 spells CASSTYPGSENTIYF. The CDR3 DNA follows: TGTGCCAGCAGCACGTACCCGGGATCTGAAAACACCATATATTTT. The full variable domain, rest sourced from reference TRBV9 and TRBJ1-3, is DSGVTQTPKHLITATGQRVTLRCSPRSGDLSVYWYQQSLDQGLQFLIQYYNGEERAKGNILERFSAQQFPDLHSELNLSSLELGDSALYFCASSTYPGSENTIYFGEGSWLTVV.

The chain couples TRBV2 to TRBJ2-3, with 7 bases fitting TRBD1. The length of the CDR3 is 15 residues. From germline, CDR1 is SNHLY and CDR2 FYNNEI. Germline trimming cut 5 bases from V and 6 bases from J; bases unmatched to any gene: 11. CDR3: CASSLMLLRGDTQYF. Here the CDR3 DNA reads TGTGCCAGCAGTCTAATGTTACTCAGGGGGGATACGCAGTATTTT.

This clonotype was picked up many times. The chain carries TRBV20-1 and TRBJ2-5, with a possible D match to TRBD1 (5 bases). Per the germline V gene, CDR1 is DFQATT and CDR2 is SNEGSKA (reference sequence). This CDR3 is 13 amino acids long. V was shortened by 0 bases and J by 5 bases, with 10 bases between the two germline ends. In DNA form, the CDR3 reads TGCAGTGCTAGAGAGGACATCTGGGAGACCCAGTACTTC. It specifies CSAREDIWETQYF.

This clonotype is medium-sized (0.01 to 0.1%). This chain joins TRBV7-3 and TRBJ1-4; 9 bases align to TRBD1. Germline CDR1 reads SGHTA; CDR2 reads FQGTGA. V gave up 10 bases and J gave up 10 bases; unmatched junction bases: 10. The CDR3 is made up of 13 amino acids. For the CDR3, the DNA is TGTGCCACCCAGGGACAGGGTCGGAGAAAACTGTTTTTT. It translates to CATQGQGRRKLFF.

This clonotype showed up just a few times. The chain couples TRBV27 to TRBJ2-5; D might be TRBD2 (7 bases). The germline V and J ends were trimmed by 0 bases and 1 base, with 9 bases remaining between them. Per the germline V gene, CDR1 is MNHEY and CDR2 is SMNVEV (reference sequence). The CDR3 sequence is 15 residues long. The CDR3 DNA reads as TGTGCCAGCAGTTTATCTGCGGGGGCCCAAGAGACCCAGTACTTC. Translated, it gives CASSLSAGAQETQYF.

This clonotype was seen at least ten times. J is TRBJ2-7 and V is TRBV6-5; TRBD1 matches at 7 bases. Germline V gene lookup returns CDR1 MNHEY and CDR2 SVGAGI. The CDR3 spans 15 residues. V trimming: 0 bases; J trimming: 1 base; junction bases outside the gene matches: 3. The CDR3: CASSYSTGPSYEQYF. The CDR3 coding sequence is TGTGCCAGCAGTTACTCGACAGGGCCTTCCTACGAGCAGTACTTC.

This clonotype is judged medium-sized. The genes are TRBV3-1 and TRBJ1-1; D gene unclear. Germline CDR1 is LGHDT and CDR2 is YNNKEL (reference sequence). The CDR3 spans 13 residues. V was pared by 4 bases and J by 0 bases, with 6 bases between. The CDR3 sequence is CASSPILNTEAFF. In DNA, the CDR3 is TGTGCCAGCAGCCCTATCTTGAACACTGAAGCTTTCTTT.